The rows below give T cell receptor beta chains drawn from one sample of a study of Ad26.COV2.S vaccination and SARS-CoV-2 variants. The assay was immunoSEQ multiplex PCR, and TCRdb's table has in-frame clones only and misses some. The sample includes about 680,000 clones, 70% to 90% seen only once; the top ten take around 1.5%. The input for sequencing was peripheral blood, taken in a trial of Ad26.COV2.S vaccine versus placebo. Receptor source: a person between 18 and 65 years old who received the Ad26.COV2.S COVID-19 vaccine or a placebo. Both conserved end residues are part of each CDR3. The D gene is left open where the match is weak.

D	J	V	CDR3	DNA
.	TRBJ2-5	TRBV30	CAWGGPETQYF	TGTGCCTGGGGGGGTCCAGAGACCCAGTACTTC
.	TRBJ1-4	TRBV19	CASSSLSLKSEKLFF	TGTGCCAGTAGTAGTCTCTCACTCAAGTCTGAAAAACTGTTTTTT
.	TRBJ2-5	TRBV7-2	CASSLGPQETQYF	TGTGCCAGCAGCTTGGGACCGCAAGAGACCCAGTACTTC
.	TRBJ1-5	TRBV27	CASSSTGILGGNQPQHF	TGTGCCAGCAGTTCGACCGGGATCCTTGGGGGCAATCAGCCCCAGCATTTT
.	TRBJ2-4	TRBV18	CASSPPRTPKNIQYF	TGTGCCAGCTCACCACCTAGGACACCTAAAAACATTCAGTACTTC
.	TRBJ1-2	TRBV24-1	CATKGQKNSNYGYTF	TGTGCCACCAAAGGACAGAAAAACTCTAACTATGGCTACACCTTC
TRBD1	TRBJ1-2	TRBV7-2	CASSPGQGAYGYTF	TGTGCCAGCAGCCCGGGACAGGGGGCCTATGGCTACACCTTC
.	TRBJ1-2	TRBV25-1	CASSEAIYGYTF	TGTGCCAGCAGTGAGGCAATCTATGGCTACACCTTC
.	TRBJ2-1	TRBV11-2	CASSSRLFMGDEQFF	TGTGCCAGCAGCTCCAGACTATTTATGGGCGACGAGCAGTTCTTC
TRBD1	TRBJ2-7	TRBV6-2/TRBV6-3	CASSDTDRASYEQYF	TGTGCCAGCAGCGATACCGACAGGGCCTCCTACGAGCAGTACTTC
.	TRBJ2-7	TRBV7-9	CASSLTDSPALYEQYF	TGTGCCAGCAGCTTAACGGACTCCCCAGCCCTCTACGAGCAGTACTTC
.	TRBJ2-7	TRBV13	CASSYNRVWGEQYF	TGTGCCAGCAGCTACAACAGGGTATGGGGCGAGCAGTACTTC
.	TRBJ2-7	TRBV4-1	CASSQGRANEQYF	TGCGCCAGCAGCCAAGGTAGAGCAAACGAGCAGTACTTC
.	TRBJ2-7	TRBV11-2	CASSFNEPYEQYF	TGTGCCAGCAGCTTCAATGAACCTTACGAGCAGTACTTC
.	TRBJ2-7	TRBV4-2	CASSQDWRGDYEQYF	TGTGCCAGCAGCCAAGATTGGAGGGGTGATTACGAGCAGTACTTC